A single sample gave rise to the 9 T cell receptor beta chains below, sequenced in a study of T cell repertoires in cytomegalovirus infection. These receptors have no known antigen. MiXCR was run by TCRdb on the reads, yielding one entry per CDR3 protein. The sample has 700,000 to 900,000 distinct CDR3 sequences, 25% to 35% seen once. Specimen: cultured CD8+ T cells from PBMCs, collected from culture after CMV antigen stimulation. These receptors were collected from a human donor in good health (CMV status not recorded). Some clones in this sample may be carry-over from other donors' samples.

This clonotype was counted at least ten times. CDR3 bases: TGTGCCAGCAGCGCCGGGGCGGGGTTCACAGATACGCAGTATTTT. Translating gives CASSAGAGFTDTQYF. The chain is built from TRBV7-6 and TRBJ2-3; the D gene is possibly TRBD2 (6 bases). There are 15 residues in the CDR3. V was cut by 5 bases and J by 2 bases, with 14 bases left in between. CDR1 is SGHVS, CDR2 FNYEAQ, per germline.

This chain connects TRBV12-3 or TRBV12-4 to TRBJ2-1; tentatively, D is TRBD1 or TRBD2 (5 bases each). Trimming pared 3 bases from V and 1 base from J, leaving 19 bases between. This CDR3 has 18 amino acids. The chain's CDR3 is CASSFLPTGTGSYNEQFF. CDR3 in DNA: TGTGCCAGCAGTTTTCTCCCGACCGGGACGGGATCCTACAATGAGCAGTTCTTC.

This chain links TRBV28 with TRBJ2-6, with unresolved D. Trimming shortened V by 6 bases and J by 3 bases, and 15 bases separated the two germline ends. From germline, CDR1 is MDHEN and CDR2 SYDVKM. This CDR3 spans 16 amino acids. The CDR3 coding sequence is TGTGCCAGCAGCCACGTTAAGCTGGGTGGGGCCAACGTCCTGACTTTC. It specifies CASSHVKLGGANVLTF.

This chain uses TRBV4-1 with TRBJ2-1; no clear D. Trimming removed 1 base at V and 6 bases at J, with 16 bases between. Germline V lookup: CDR1 MGHRA, CDR2 YSYEKL. The CDR3 runs 16 residues. The CDR3: CASSQAPGGMTNEQFF. The DNA of the CDR3 is TGCGCCAGCAGCCAAGCGCCAGGTGGAATGACCAATGAGCAGTTCTTC.

The chain joins TRBV28 to TRBJ1-1; no firm D call. The germline V and J ends were trimmed by 5 bases and 1 base, with 14 bases remaining between them. The CDR3 sequence is 15 residues long. The V gene's germline CDR1 is MDHEN and CDR2 SYDVKM. The CDR3: CASSPLPIANTEAFF. The CDR3 DNA follows: TGTGCCAGCAGTCCCCTCCCCATTGCGAACACTGAAGCTTTCTTT. The variable domain in full, completed from reference TRBV28 and TRBJ1-1, reads DVKVTQSSRYLVKRTGEKVFLECVQDMDHENMFWYRQDPGLGLRLIYFSYDVKMKEKGDIPEGYSVSREKKERFSLILESASTNQTSMYLCASSPLPIANTEAFFGQGTRLTVV.

This clonotype was recorded once. CDR3 nucleotides: TGTGCCAGCAGCTTGAGGGGATCCATGGGATACAATGAGCAGTTCTTC. Translating it yields CASSLRGSMGYNEQFF. The chain employs TRBV7-4 and TRBJ2-1; possibly TRBD1 or TRBD2 for D (5 bases each). The germline V and J ends were trimmed by 3 bases and 4 bases, with 16 bases remaining between them. The germline gives CDR1 SGHVT, CDR2 SQSDAQ. The CDR3 is 16 amino acids.

The V and J genes are TRBV19 and TRBJ2-1; 7 bases map to TRBD2. This CDR3 contains 15 residues. Per germline, CDR1 LNHDA and CDR2 SQIVND (reference sequence). The V and J ends lost 2 bases and 6 bases, in that order; junction bases with no gene match: 7. CDR3 protein: CASSIPGLVSNEQFF. In DNA, the CDR3 is TGTGCCAGTAGTATACCAGGACTAGTTAGCAATGAGCAGTTCTTC.

The J gene is TRBJ2-1, the V gene TRBV7-2; 7 positions agree with TRBD1. The CDR3 has 15 amino acids. Unmatched junction bases numbered 8, after V lost 5 bases and J lost 4 bases. Germline lookup yields CDR1 SGHTA and CDR2 FQGNSA. The CDR3 reads CASSPEGARYNEQFF. Written as DNA, the CDR3 is TGTGCCAGCAGCCCTGAGGGGGCGCGATACAATGAGCAGTTCTTC.

This chain joins TRBV6-1 and TRBJ2-3; 10 bases align to TRBD2. CDR1 and CDR2 (germline): MNHNS, SASEGT. The CDR3 sequence is 14 residues long. V lost 8 bases to trimming and J lost 4 bases; unmatched junction nucleotides: 6. The chain's CDR3 is CASERGGPADTQYF. The CDR3 DNA is TGTGCCAGCGAGCGGGGGGGCCCTGCAGATACGCAGTATTTT.